This T cell receptor (beta chain) was identified in a study of blood T cell repertoires in COVID-19. Study-level background: Acute and convalescent COVID-19 specimens originated in the United States, Italy and Spain. PBMCs, B-cell-depleted T cells, or T cells provided the cDNA or gDNA that made up the material.

How the authors handled the data: It was from reference gene primer amplification that nucleated cell counts were estimated. The repertoire was sequenced with immunoSEQ multiplex PCR; TCRdb's copy has only in-frame clones and lacks some. The V and J calls and the clone size are those of that table, but D and trimming were determined from the DNA. The table includes fewer than 85,000 clones, over 65% detected once. This CDR3 has 17 amino acids. V lost 0 bases to trimming and J lost 4 bases; unmatched junction nucleotides: 8. Germline lookup yields CDR1 SGHDN and CDR2 FVKESK. This TCR derives from a woman aged 70-85 years with acute or convalescent COVID-19. The sequenced sample consisted of peripheral blood. The chain joins TRBV14 to TRBJ2-1; 8 bases agree with TRBD2. The CDR3 bases are TGTGCCAGCAGCCAAGATTGGAGCGGGAGTAGATACAATGAGCAGTTCTTC. Its translation: CASSQDWSGSRYNEQFF.